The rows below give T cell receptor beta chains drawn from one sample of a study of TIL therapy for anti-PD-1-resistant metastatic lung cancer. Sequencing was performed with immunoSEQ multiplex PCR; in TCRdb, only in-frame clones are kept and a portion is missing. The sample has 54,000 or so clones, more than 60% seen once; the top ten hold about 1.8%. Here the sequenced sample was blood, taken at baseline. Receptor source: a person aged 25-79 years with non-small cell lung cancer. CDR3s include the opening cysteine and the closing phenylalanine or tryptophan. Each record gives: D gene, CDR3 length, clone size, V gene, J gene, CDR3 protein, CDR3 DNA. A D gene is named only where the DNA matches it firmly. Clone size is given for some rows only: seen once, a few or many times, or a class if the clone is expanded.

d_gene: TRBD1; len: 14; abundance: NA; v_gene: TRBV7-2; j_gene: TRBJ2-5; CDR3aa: CASSLVGGQETQYF; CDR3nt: TGTGCCAGCAGCTTAGTTGGGGGACAGGAGACCCAGTACTTC
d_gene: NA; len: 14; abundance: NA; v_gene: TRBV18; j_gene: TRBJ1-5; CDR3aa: CASSPLSNNQPQHF; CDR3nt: TGTGCCAGCTCACCACTATCAAATAATCAGCCCCAGCATTTT
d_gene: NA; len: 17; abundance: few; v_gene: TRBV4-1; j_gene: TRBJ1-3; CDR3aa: CASSPIPAGVSGNTIYF; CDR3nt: TGCGCCAGCAGCCCCATACCGGCGGGGGTCTCTGGAAACACCATATATTTT
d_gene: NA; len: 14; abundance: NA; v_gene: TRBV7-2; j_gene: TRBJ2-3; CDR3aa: CASSLVWGPDTQYF; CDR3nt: TGTGCCAGCAGCTTAGTATGGGGGCCAGATACGCAGTATTTT
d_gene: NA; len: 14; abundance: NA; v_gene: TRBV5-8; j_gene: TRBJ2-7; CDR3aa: CASIRRGGSYEQYF; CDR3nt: TGTGCCAGCATCCGCCGGGGCGGCAGCTACGAGCAGTACTTC
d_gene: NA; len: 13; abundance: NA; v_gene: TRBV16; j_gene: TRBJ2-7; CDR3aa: CASSQADRFEQYF; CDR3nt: TGTGCCAGCAGCCAAGCCGACAGGTTCGAGCAGTACTTC
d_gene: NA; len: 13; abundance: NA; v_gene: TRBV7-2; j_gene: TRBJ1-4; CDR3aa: CASTTGGSEKLFF; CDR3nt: TGTGCCAGCACTACAGGTGGAAGTGAAAAACTGTTTTTT
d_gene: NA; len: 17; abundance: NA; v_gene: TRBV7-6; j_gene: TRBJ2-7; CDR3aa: CASSLFGLRDPFYEQYF; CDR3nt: TGTGCCAGCAGCTTATTTGGTCTAAGGGATCCTTTCTACGAGCAGTACTTC
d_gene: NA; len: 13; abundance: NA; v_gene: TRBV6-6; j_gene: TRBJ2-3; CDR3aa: CASSYSATGGRYF; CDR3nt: TGTGCCAGCAGTTACTCGGCAACGGGGGGCCGGTATTTT
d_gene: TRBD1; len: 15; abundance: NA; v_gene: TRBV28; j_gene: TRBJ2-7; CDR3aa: CASRPWGTGSYEQYF; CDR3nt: TGTGCCAGCAGGCCTTGGGGGACAGGTTCCTACGAGCAGTACTTC
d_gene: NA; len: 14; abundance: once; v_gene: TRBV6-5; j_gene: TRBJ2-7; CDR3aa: CASRDGRGLDEQYF; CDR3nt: TGTGCCAGCAGGGACGGGAGGGGGCTGGACGAGCAGTACTTC
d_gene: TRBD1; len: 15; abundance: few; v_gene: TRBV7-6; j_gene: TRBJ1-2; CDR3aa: CASSPGTGLRDGYTF; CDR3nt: TGTGCCAGCAGCCCTGGGACAGGGTTGCGGGATGGCTACACCTTC
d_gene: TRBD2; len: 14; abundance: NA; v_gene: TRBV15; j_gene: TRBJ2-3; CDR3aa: CAIERDYSTDTQYF; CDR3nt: TGTGCCATCGAGCGGGACTATAGCACAGATACGCAGTATTTT